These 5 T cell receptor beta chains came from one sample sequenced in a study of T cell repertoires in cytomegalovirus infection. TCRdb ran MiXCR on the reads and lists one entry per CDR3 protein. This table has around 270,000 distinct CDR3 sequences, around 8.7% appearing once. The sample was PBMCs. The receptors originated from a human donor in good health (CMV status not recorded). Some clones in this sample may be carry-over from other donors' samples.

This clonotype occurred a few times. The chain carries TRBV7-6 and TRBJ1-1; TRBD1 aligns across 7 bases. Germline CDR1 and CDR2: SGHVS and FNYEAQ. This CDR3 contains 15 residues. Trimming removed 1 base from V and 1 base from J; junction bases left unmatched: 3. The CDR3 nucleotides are TGTGCCAGCAGCTTAGGAGGGGGCTCGAACACTGAAGCTTTCTTT. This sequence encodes CASSLGGGSNTEAFF. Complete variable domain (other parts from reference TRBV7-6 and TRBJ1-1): GAGVSQSPRYKVTKRGQDVALRCDPISGHVSLYWYRQALGQGPEFLTYFNYEAQQDKSGLPNDRFSAERPEGSISTLTIQRTEQRDSAMYRCASSLGGGSNTEAFFGQGTRLTVV.

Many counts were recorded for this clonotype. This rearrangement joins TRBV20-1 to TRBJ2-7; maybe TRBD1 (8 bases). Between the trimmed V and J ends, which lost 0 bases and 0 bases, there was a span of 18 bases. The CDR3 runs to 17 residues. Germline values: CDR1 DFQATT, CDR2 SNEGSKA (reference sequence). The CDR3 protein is CSARDRGGQVSSYEQYF. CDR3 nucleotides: TGCAGTGCTAGAGATAGGGGGGGACAGGTGAGCTCCTACGAGCAGTACTTC.

The CDR3, as DNA: TGCGCCAGCATGGGCGGGTCATCCTACAATGAGCAGTTCTTC. Translating gives CASMGGSSYNEQFF. The chain has TRBV5-1 and TRBJ2-1; TRBD2 might be the D (5 bases). The CDR3 is 14 residues long. The V end lost 6 bases, the J end lost 1 base, and 11 bases lay between the germline ends. The germline CDR1 and CDR2 sequences are SGHRS and YFSETQ.

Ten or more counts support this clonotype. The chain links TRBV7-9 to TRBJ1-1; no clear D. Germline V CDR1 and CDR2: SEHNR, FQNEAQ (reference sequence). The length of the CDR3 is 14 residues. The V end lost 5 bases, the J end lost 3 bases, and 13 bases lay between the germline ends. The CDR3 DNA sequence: TGTGCCAGCAGCCTAAGGGATGGGGACACTGAAGCTTTCTTT. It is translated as CASSLRDGDTEAFF.

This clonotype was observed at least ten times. The chain's CDR3 is CASSLDRGREQYF. The CDR3 region has the DNA TGTGCCAGCAGCTTAGACAGGGGGCGGGAGCAGTACTTC. The V call is TRBV7-2, the J call TRBJ2-7, with 9 bases identical to TRBD1. The CDR3 extends over 13 amino acids. From germline, CDR1 is SGHTA and CDR2 FQGNSA. V shed 1 base and J 7 bases; nucleotides not matched to a gene: 2.